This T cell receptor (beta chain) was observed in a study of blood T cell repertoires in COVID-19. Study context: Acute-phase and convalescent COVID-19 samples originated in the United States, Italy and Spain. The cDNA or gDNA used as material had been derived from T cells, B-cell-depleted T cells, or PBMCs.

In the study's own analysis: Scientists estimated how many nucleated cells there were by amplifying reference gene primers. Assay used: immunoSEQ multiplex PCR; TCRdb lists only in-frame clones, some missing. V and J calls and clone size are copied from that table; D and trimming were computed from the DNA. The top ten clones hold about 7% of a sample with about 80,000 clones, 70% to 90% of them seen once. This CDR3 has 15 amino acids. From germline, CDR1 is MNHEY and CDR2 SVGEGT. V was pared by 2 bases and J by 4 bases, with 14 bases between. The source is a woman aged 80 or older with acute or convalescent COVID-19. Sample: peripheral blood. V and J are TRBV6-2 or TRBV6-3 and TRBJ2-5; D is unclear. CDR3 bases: TGTGCCAGCAGTTACAGCGCCGGTTTGGGAGAGACCCAGTACTTC. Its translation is CASSYSAGLGETQYF.